The 15 T cell receptor beta chains presented below share a single source sample, sequenced in a study of CD8 T cells in ankylosing spondylitis. TCRdb reanalysed the 5' RACE reads using MiXCR and keeps one entry per CDR3 protein. This table has about 260,000 distinct CDR3 sequences, over 15% appearing once. The sequencing sample was made of blood, either unsorted or a sorted T cell fraction (not recorded which). All receptors come from a male donor with ankylosing spondylitis or in good health (not recorded which).

V and J are TRBV5-1 and TRBJ2-1; D tentatively fits TRBD1 or TRBD2 (5 bases each). The CDR3 length is 14 residues. Trimming stripped 2 bases from V and 8 bases from J, with 14 bases between. The germline V gene encodes CDR1 SGHRS and CDR2 YFSETQ. The chain's CDR3 is CASSFRAGSYEQFF. The CDR3 DNA is TGCGCCAGCAGCTTCCGGGCAGGGAGTTATGAGCAGTTCTTC.

The rearrangement uses TRBV6-2 or TRBV6-3 and TRBJ2-7; 10 nucleotides agree with TRBD2. Germline V lookup: CDR1 MNHEY, CDR2 SVGEGT. The V gene end was trimmed by 6 bases and the J gene end by 3 bases; junction bases not matched to a gene: 8. The CDR3 extends over 15 amino acids. The CDR3 loop reads CASRDHTSGNYEQYV. CDR3 DNA sequence: TGTGCCAGCAGAGACCACACTAGCGGGAACTACGAGCAGTACGTC.

This clonotype has at least ten counts. J is TRBJ1-1 and V is TRBV29-1, with D uncertain. Trimming shortened V by 4 bases and J by 6 bases, and 9 bases separated the two germline ends. There are 11 residues in the CDR3. Germline V lookup: CDR1 SQVTM, CDR2 ANQGSEA. DNA for the CDR3: TGCAGCGTTGTCCCTTGGGCTGAAGCTTTCTTT. This sequence encodes CSVVPWAEAFF.

The V call is TRBV3-1, the J call TRBJ2-3; 11 nucleotides line up with TRBD2. V trimming: 1 base; J trimming: 1 base; junction bases outside the gene matches: 10. CDR1 LGHDT and CDR2 YNNKEL come from the germline V gene (reference sequence). The CDR3 has 19 amino acids. The CDR3 coding sequence is TGTGCCAGCAGCCAAGGCCATCCTCTAGCGGGGGGCGGCACAGATACGCAGTATTTT. This sequence encodes CASSQGHPLAGGGTDTQYF.

This clonotype was seen a few times. This chain joins TRBV28 and TRBJ1-5; D remains unclear. Looked up from germline, CDR1 is MDHEN and CDR2 is SYDVKM. The length of the CDR3 is 15 residues. Trimming shortened V by 6 bases and J by 0 bases, and 12 bases separated the two germline ends. This CDR3 is CASSPRLYSNQPQHF. CDR3 coding DNA: TGTGCCAGCAGCCCCAGGCTTTATAGCAATCAGCCCCAGCATTTT.

This CDR3 is CASSRTSGFLAKNIQYF. In nucleotides, the CDR3 is TGTGCCAGCAGCCGGACTAGCGGTTTTCTAGCCAAAAACATTCAGTACTTC. This rearrangement joins TRBV7-9 to TRBJ2-4; 10 bases agree with TRBD2. The V and J ends lost 5 bases and 0 bases, in that order; junction bases with no gene match: 7. Germline CDR1 SEHNR, CDR2 FQNEAQ (reference sequence). This CDR3 is built from 17 residues.

The sample holds many counts of this clonotype. The chain carries TRBV10-3 and TRBJ2-3; possibly TRBD1 or TRBD2 for D (5 bases each). There are 11 residues in the CDR3. CDR1 and CDR2 (germline): ENHRY, SYGVKD. The V end lost 4 bases, the J end lost 6 bases, and 5 bases lay between the germline ends. The CDR3 here is CAISGGDTQYF. Here the CDR3 DNA reads TGTGCCATCAGTGGGGGGGATACGCAGTATTTT.

The rearrangement uses TRBV20-1 and TRBJ2-5; 8 bases fit TRBD2. Germline V gene data show CDR1 as DFQATT and CDR2 as SNEGSKA (reference sequence). The CDR3 contains 13 residues. V lost 3 bases to trimming and J lost 5 bases; unmatched junction nucleotides: 5. The CDR3 coding sequence is TGCAGTGCTAGGGTAGCGGGGATGGAGACCCAGTACTTC. Translated, it gives CSARVAGMETQYF.

This chain joins TRBV5-1 and TRBJ2-2; D uncertain. CDR3 length: 20 residues. V was clipped by 1 base and J by 4 bases, with 26 bases between them. Germline CDR1 reads SGHRS; CDR2 reads YFSETQ. The CDR3 DNA is TGCGCCAGCAGCTTGTCGCCAGGTGCCGCCGTGTCGACGAGCACCGGGGAGCTGTTTTTT. This translates into CASSLSPGAAVSTSTGELFF.

This clonotype was detected ten times or more. The chain recombines TRBV10-3 with TRBJ2-7; unclear D gene. Trimming pared 2 bases from V and 4 bases from J, leaving 3 bases between. Germline V CDR1 and CDR2: ENHRY, SYGVKD. This CDR3 is built from 11 residues. The CDR3 here is CAISEGYEQYV. Written as DNA, the CDR3 is TGTGCCATCAGTGAGGGATACGAGCAGTACGTC.

This clonotype was counted only a few times. The V and J genes are TRBV5-1 and TRBJ1-1; 10 nucleotides line up with TRBD1. The CDR3 covers 17 residues. Germline CDR1 reads SGHRS; CDR2 reads YFSETQ. Trimming removed 3 bases from V and 1 base from J; junction bases left unmatched: 9. The CDR3 region has the DNA TGCGCCAGCAGCTCACTCAGCCGGGACAGGGGGAACACTGAAGCTTTCTTT. Translated: CASSSLSRDRGNTEAFF.

The V and J genes are TRBV7-9 and TRBJ2-1, with unresolved D. Trimming left V 3 bases short and J 3 bases short, with 3 bases between. In germline, CDR1 is SEHNR, CDR2 FQNEAQ (reference sequence). The CDR3 totals 12 residues. CDR3 nucleotides: TGTGCCAGCAGCTTTAACTACAATGAGCAGTTCTTC. Translated, it gives CASSFNYNEQFF.

V is TRBV20-1 and J is TRBJ2-1; 12 bases line up with TRBD2. Looked up from germline, CDR1 is DFQATT and CDR2 is SNEGSKA (reference sequence). The CDR3 sequence is 13 residues long. The J segment lost 8 bases and the V segment lost 8 bases, leaving 7 bases of the junction unmatched. This CDR3 is CSPGASGRDEQFF. CDR3 nucleotides: TGCAGTCCCGGAGCTAGCGGGAGGGATGAGCAGTTCTTC.

The V and J genes are TRBV20-1 and TRBJ1-5; no clear D gene. This CDR3 contains 14 residues. The germline V and J ends were trimmed by 6 bases and 1 base, with 13 bases remaining between them. Germline-derived CDR1 and CDR2 are DFQATT and SNEGSKA (reference sequence). This chain's CDR3 is CSAVLTVSNQPQHF. For the CDR3, the DNA is TGCAGTGCGGTTTTGACCGTCAGCAATCAGCCCCAGCATTTT.

This rearrangement joins TRBV7-9 to TRBJ1-6; D is ambiguous. Germline CDR1 is SEHNR and CDR2 is FQNEAQ (reference sequence). V lost 5 bases to trimming and J lost 13 bases, with 12 bases between them. The CDR3 extends over 12 amino acids. In DNA form, the CDR3 reads TGTGCCAGCAGCATGGACCTACGGCCCCTCCACTTT. This sequence encodes CASSMDLRPLHF.